The text below deals with one TCR beta chain. Its specific antigen is unknown. One base away there is no much larger clone; base qualities are not given. These data belong to a study of CD8 T cells in Susac syndrome (dated by TCRdb to about 2019). At the level of the whole study: The study used repertoire sequencing to test whether antigen drove CD8+ T cell activation and differentiation in Susac syndrome. Paper-wide results and their limitations: The number of individuals in the TCR sequencing and HLA analysis was recognized as being relatively small.

Peripheral blood CD8+ and CD4+ T cells from healthy donors, Susac syndrome patients and multiple sclerosis patients were profiled using high-throughput TCR beta sequencing. Treatment-naive patients with stable or active relapsing-remitting disease fulfilling revised McDonald criteria were used as multiple sclerosis controls. CD8+ TEMRA cells were enriched by FACS, while bulk CD8+ and CD4+ T cells were purified by magnetic negative isolation. Blood was collected in EDTA tubes and processed within 24 hours, with PBMCs isolated through density gradient centrifugation. PBMCs intended for TCR sequencing were cryopreserved in liquid nitrogen and were subsequently thawed in a 37 degrees C water bath. The sorted or isolated CD4+, CD8+ and CD8+ TEMRA cells had a purity of 90% or higher. RNA was extracted using the RNeasy kit, and about 0.5 to 1 ug of the RNA was reverse transcribed with random hexamers. The immunoSEQ multiplex PCR assay, covering 54 Vbeta and 13 Jbeta segments, was used to amplify TCR beta CDR3 regions. PCR amplification bias was corrected by using a synthetic template baseline for primer optimization and computational correction. Concerning the study's data processing: Only productive sequences were kept, with reads annotated to V, D and J genes according to IMGT and analyzed in immunoSEQ Analyzer. Clonality was calculated as one minus the Shannon entropy normalized by log2 of the number of productive unique sequences. For each patient and control, public and private clones were evaluated among the 100 most prevalent clones. A clone was defined as Susac-specific if it was absent from the healthy and MS cohorts, from around 960 published viral clones and from other ImmuneACCESS disease sequences. TCRdb redid the processing of the public reads, applying fastp at Q25 and MiXCR, and retained in-frame beta chains. A single entry per CDR3 protein holds the most common genes and DNA from its merged rows. These V and J calls rely on TCRdb rather than the paper's analysis. Across this sample there are approximately 230,000 distinct CDR3 sequences, with 80% to 95% seen only once. The ten largest clones take up 0.07% to 0.09% of the sample.

Material for sequencing was CD4+ T cells from PBMCs. This receptor was taken from a human donor with multiple sclerosis.

The base sequence is TGTGCCAGCAGTGAGTTCCACACCGGGGGGACCCAGTACTTC. Its product reads: CASSEFHTGGTQYF. Here the chain combines TRBV2 and TRBJ2-5; TRBD2 could be the D gene, as 6 bases match. Per the germline V gene, SNHLY is the CDR1 and FYNNEI is the CDR2. V and J are truncated by 3 bases and 7 bases respectively, leaving an intervening sequence of 15 bases. Taken from cysteine to phenylalanine, the CDR3 has 14 residues. This entry keeps only the CDR3 DNA: 42 bases, framed from base 1.